This T cell receptor beta chain was obtained from a study of blood T cell repertoires in COVID-19. Study-level background: Acute and convalescent COVID-19 specimens originated in the United States, Italy and Spain.

Authors' processing steps: The assay estimated nucleated cells by amplifying reference gene primers. Produced via immunoSEQ multiplex PCR; TCRdb's table is partial and in-frame only. The DNA was the basis for D and trimming; V, J and clone size are from that table. The repertoire has 40,000 to 55,000 clones, roughly 87% of them found once; the top ten carry roughly 13%. Germline values: CDR1 SGHTS, CDR2 YDEGEE. V shed 0 bases and J shed 6 bases, with 14 bases lying between them. The CDR3 covers 15 residues. The receptor was derived from a human donor in a cohort sampled during active COVID-19. The chain recombines TRBV5-8 with TRBJ2-3, with TRBD2 as a possible D gene (6 bases). Input material: peripheral blood. DNA for the CDR3: TGTGCCAGCAGCTTGGGGGACTCCTGGAAGGATACGCAGTATTTT. Encoded protein: CASSLGDSWKDTQYF.